Sequencing of this T cell receptor beta chain was carried out in a study of T cells in Graves' hyperthyroidism and ophthalmopathy (dated by TCRdb to the late 2010s). Describing the broader study: Peripheral blood samples were taken at initial diagnosis, before any treatment was given. To identify distinguishing TCR V-J signatures, a discovery cohort of around 100 patients was used, comprising 43 with Graves' ophthalmopathy and 55 to 65 with stable Graves' hyperthyroidism. After blood sampling, hyperthyroidism patients were treated with methimazole at a starting dose of 30 mg daily, and ophthalmopathy patients were treated with high-dose intravenous methylprednisolone. The paper describes TCR Vbeta CDR3 sequencing of 130 to 150 peripheral blood samples, made up of roughly 45 ophthalmopathy patients, 70 to 75 hyperthyroidism patients and some 17 progressor patients. The 75 to 100 discovery patients were divided at random into training and test sets in a 7:3 ratio. Prospective prediction of ophthalmopathy was tested in an independent validation cohort of approximately 19 hyperthyroidism patients and 15 to 17 patients who later progressed to ophthalmopathy. In about 6 Graves' hyperthyroidism patients, the study also compared T-cell repertoires from thyroid tissue with T-cell repertoires from blood.

Ophthalmopathy patients had moderately to severely active disease, with a Clinical Activity Score of 3 or more, a NOSPECS grade of 4 or more, and a disease duration of less than 3 months. Patients with uncontrolled infections, other autoimmune diseases, pregnancy or lactation were excluded. Diagnoses were based on clinical symptoms, serum thyroxine and TRAb, thyroid ultrasound and orbital computed tomography. Ficoll-Paque density gradient centrifugation was used to isolate PBMCs from 9.5 to 10 ml of fresh peripheral blood. Total RNA was extracted with Trizol reagent, and quality was checked on an Agilent 2100 Bioanalyzer. Deletion took 5 bases off V and 3 bases off J, with a span of 14 bases between the germline ends. Looking up the germline V gene yields CDR1 SGHAT and CDR2 FQNNGV. The CDR3 has 15 amino acids, counting the end cysteine and phenylalanine. Solely the CDR3 DNA is kept, with 45 bases framed from the first base.

The TCR beta CDR3 regions were amplified from RNA transcripts. The TCR CDR3 was subjected to a first round of RT-PCR using the HTBI primer set and the Qiagen OneStep RT-PCR kit. A second multiplex PCR round built the libraries, followed by size selection and purification. Sequencing of the libraries was done on an Illumina HiSeq2000 using paired-end 100 bp reads. Turning to the authors' computational methods: SOAPnuke was used to process the raw data, with reads discarded if the reads contained adapters or uncalled bases, had a mean Phred below 15, or lacked an exact constant-primer or identifier match. High-quality paired reads were merged using COPE v1.2.5, and each unique nucleotide sequence was defined as a clonotype. Clonotypes were aligned to IMGT TRBV, TRBD and TRBJ reference segments using MiTCR v1.1. The analysis included only V-J combinations with a frequency above 0.0001, which together covered 99% to 99.2% of the repertoires. A TCS score was defined as the ratio of F50 (clonal expansion) to E x V (chaos), with BLOSUM62-based TCRdist applied between CDR3 peptides within each V-J. Welch's t-statistics and random forest reduced roughly 530 V-J features to 13, which were used in a naive Bayes classifier (R e1071). The Morisita-Horn index was used to measure how similar the thyroid and blood repertoires were. Using fastp at Q25 and MiXCR, TCRdb reprocessed the public reads and kept productive beta chains. All rows with the same CDR3 protein become a single entry with the most common DNA and genes. What appears here as the V and J calls and clone size reflects TCRdb's work, not the paper's. Recorded for this sample are about 610,000 distinct CDR3 sequences; 14% to 15% of them occurred a single time. The leading ten clones occupy around 4.5% of the sample.

What the study reported, not specific to this receptor: No statistical method was used to fix the sample size in advance, and group allocation was not hidden from the investigators. Ophthalmopathy was separated from stable hyperthyroidism by a 13 V-J signature model, with just over 85% sensitivity and 81% to 82% specificity obtained in cross-validation and 80%/75% obtained in testing. Most expanded thyroid clonotypes (frequency above 0.001) were also found in blood, which suggests that blood repertoires may mirror thyroid immune responses. In validation, progression to ophthalmopathy was predicted by the model with roughly 71% sensitivity and just over 72% specificity, a median of approximately 6.5 months before onset.

This clonotype was seen ten or more times. It has no known antigen specificity. There are no base qualities to consult, and no much larger clone falls within one base. Sequenced input: blood. The receptor comes from a woman in her 40s with Graves' ophthalmopathy. The chain is encoded by TRBV11-2 joined to TRBJ2-1; matching of 6 bases hints at TRBD2 as the D gene. The sequence in DNA is TGTGCCAGCAGCCGGGGAGACGGGGGCTACAATGAGCAGTTCTTC. Its amino acids are CASSRGDGGYNEQFF.